This TCR beta chain stems from a study of blood T cell repertoires in COVID-19. The germline CDR1 and CDR2 sequences are MDHEN and SYDVKM. V was pared by 7 bases and J by 1 base, with 6 bases of the junction left unmatched. The CDR3 loop spans 14 amino acids. The data were produced by immunoSEQ multiplex PCR, yet TCRdb's version contains in-frame clones alone and is incomplete. The table shows some 330,000 clones, with around 90% occurring only once. This clone was observed a single time. Source material: PBMCs or T cells enriched from blood (not recorded which). The chain recombines TRBV28 with TRBJ1-1; TRBD1 matches 7 bases. This clonotype was obtained from a young man who had recovered from COVID-19. In DNA form, the CDR3 reads TGTGCCAGCACCGAACAGGGGAGGAACACTGAAGCTTTCTTT. It encodes CASTEQGRNTEAFF.